The 20 T cell receptor beta chains given below trace back to one sample, sequenced in a study of shared clonotypes between healthy human individuals. TCRdb keeps only in-frame clones here, not all; method: immunoSEQ multiplex PCR. The sample lists about a million clones, 60% to 85% occurring once. The specimen was memory CD4+ T cells sorted from blood. Subset in this sample: CD45RA-negative fraction. Every receptor here comes from a man aged 18 to 30 in good health.

CDR3 residues: CASSRQGGGGTRETQYF. The CDR3 nucleotides are TGCGCCAGCAGCCGACAGGGTGGAGGGGGCACAAGAGAGACCCAGTACTTC. The chain combines TRBV5-1 with TRBJ2-5, with D possibly being TRBD1 (7 bases). V was clipped by 4 bases and J by 4 bases, with 23 bases between them. This CDR3 region has 17 residues. The germline V gene has CDR1 SGHRS and CDR2 YFSETQ.

The rearrangement links TRBV5-4 to TRBJ1-4; 9 bases fit TRBD1. The CDR3 is 14 amino acids. Germline CDR1 reads SGHNT; CDR2 reads YYREEE (reference sequence). V shed 5 bases and J 7 bases; nucleotides not matched to a gene: 6. The CDR3 nucleotides read TGTGCCAGCAGTGGACAGGGGACTTTTGAAAAACTGTTTTTT. Its protein product is CASSGQGTFEKLFF.

The rearrangement uses TRBV2 and TRBJ2-7; 13 bases fit TRBD2. Germline loops: CDR1 SNHLY, CDR2 FYNNEI. There are 14 residues in the CDR3. Losses at the gene ends were 6 bases for V and 5 bases for J; bases not matched to a gene: 4. CDR3 DNA sequence: TGTGCCAGCAGCTTCGGACTAGCGGGGGACGAGCAGTACTTC. Translating gives CASSFGLAGDEQYF.

With regard to this clone: Other DNA sequences from this sample encode an identical CDR3 as well. CDR3 sequence reads: CASSEGGTNYGYTF. CDR3 nucleotides: TGTGCCAGCAGTGAAGGAGGAACTAACTATGGCTACACCTTC. The rearrangement links TRBV6-1 to TRBJ1-2; D is uncertain. Germline V gives CDR1 MNHNS, CDR2 SASEGT. The CDR3 sequence is 14 residues long. Trimming pared 1 base from V and 0 bases from J, leaving 6 bases between.

The chain recombines TRBV4-1 with TRBJ2-7; D may be TRBD1 or TRBD2 (6 bases each). V was pared by 8 bases and J by 6 bases, with 14 bases between. The length of the CDR3 is 12 residues. CDR1 and CDR2 from the germline V gene are MGHRA and YSYEKL. The CDR3 sequence: CASVWGAGEQYF. In DNA, the CDR3 is TGCGCCAGCGTGTGGGGGGCGGGCGAGCAGTACTTC.

V gene TRBV5-1 combines with J gene TRBJ2-3, with D uncertain. CDR1 is SGHRS and CDR2 is YFSETQ in the germline V gene. The CDR3 runs to 13 residues. V dropped 3 bases and J dropped 4 bases, with 9 bases sitting between them. The CDR3: CASSSMNSDTQYF. DNA for the CDR3: TGCGCCAGCAGCTCGATGAATTCAGATACGCAGTATTTT.

DNA for the CDR3: TGTGCCAGCAGCTTAAGACCTGGGGTTACCTACGAGCAGTACTTC. Translation gives CASSLRPGVTYEQYF. The chain carries TRBV7-3 and TRBJ2-7; D not certain. Trimming removed 1 base from V and 2 bases from J, with 12 bases in between. The germline gives CDR1 SGHTA, CDR2 FQGTGA. CDR3 length equals 15 residues.

This clone has only a few counts. The V call is TRBV19, the J call TRBJ2-7; 7 bases align to TRBD1. V shed 3 bases and J 0 bases; nucleotides not matched to a gene: 2. The CDR3 loop spans 14 amino acids. Germline loops: CDR1 LNHDA, CDR2 SQIVND (reference sequence). CDR3 DNA: TGTGCCAGTAGTATGAGGGACAGCTCCTACGAGCAGTACTTC. Protein sequence: CASSMRDSSYEQYF.

The V call is TRBV6-4, the J call TRBJ2-3, with TRBD2 identical over 9 bases. V shed 3 bases and J 6 bases; nucleotides not matched to a gene: 4. The CDR3 contains 14 residues. Germline V gives CDR1 MRHNA, CDR2 SNTAGT. CDR3 protein: CASSERGGLDTQYF. The CDR3 DNA sequence: TGTGCCAGCAGTGAGCGGGGGGGCCTGGATACGCAGTATTTT.

This chain links TRBV27 with TRBJ2-1, with 13 bases aligning to TRBD2. Germline V gene data show CDR1 as MNHEY and CDR2 as SMNVEV (reference sequence). With V trimmed by 6 bases and J by 0 bases, 8 bases remained unmatched. The CDR3 length is 18 residues. The CDR3 protein is CASRTGLAGSSSYNEQFF. The CDR3 DNA follows: TGTGCCAGCAGGACGGGACTAGCGGGATCGAGCTCCTACAATGAGCAGTTCTTC.

The V gene is TRBV28, the J gene TRBJ2-3; 8 nucleotides align to TRBD2. CDR1 and CDR2 (germline): MDHEN, SYDVKM. CDR3 length: 16 residues. J was trimmed by 2 bases and V by 3 bases; bases with no gene match: 7. The chain's CDR3 is CASSFGLLADTDTQYF. The CDR3 bases are TGTGCCAGCAGTTTTGGCCTACTAGCGGACACAGATACGCAGTATTTT.

The chain joins TRBV5-1 to TRBJ2-5; TRBD1 matches 7 bases. The CDR3 totals 15 residues. Germline trimming cut 1 base from V and 1 base from J; bases unmatched to any gene: 4. Germline CDR1 is SGHRS and CDR2 is YFSETQ. For the CDR3, the DNA is TGCGCCAGCAGCTTGTTTGGGACAGCCCAAGAGACCCAGTACTTC. Protein: CASSLFGTAQETQYF. Combining the CDR3 with reference TRBV5-1 and TRBJ2-5 gives the whole variable domain KAGVTQTPRYLIKTRGQQVTLSCSPISGHRSVSWYQQTPGQGLQFLFEYFSETQRNKGNFPGRFSGRQFSNSRSEMNVSTLELGDSALYLCASSLFGTAQETQYFGPGTRLLVL.

This chain uses TRBV6-5 with TRBJ1-1; 7 nucleotides align to TRBD1. Looked up from germline, CDR1 is MNHEY and CDR2 is SVGAGI. After removal of 4 bases from V and 8 bases from J, the junction contained 7 bases not matched to a gene. This CDR3 has 13 amino acids. This CDR3 reads CASSLDRSIEAFF. The DNA of the CDR3 is TGTGCCAGCAGTTTGGACAGGTCGATCGAAGCTTTCTTT.

V is TRBV2 and J is TRBJ2-1; 7 bases are a match to TRBD1. Losses at the gene ends were 2 bases for V and 8 bases for J; bases not matched to a gene: 6. Per the germline V gene, CDR1 is SNHLY and CDR2 is FYNNEI. This CDR3 is built from 14 residues. This chain's CDR3 is CASSERQGDYEQFF. In nucleotides, the CDR3 is TGTGCCAGCAGTGAAAGACAGGGCGATTATGAGCAGTTCTTC.

The count of this clone is one. This chain uses TRBV5-6 with TRBJ1-5; no firm D call. CDR3 length equals 15 residues. V lost 1 base, J lost 2 bases, and 10 bases lay in between. Germline CDR1 reads SGHDT; CDR2 reads YYEEEE. CDR3 protein: CASSLREQGNQPQHF. Written as DNA, the CDR3 is TGTGCCAGCAGCTTGAGGGAGCAAGGCAATCAGCCCCAGCATTTT. The full variable domain, completed using reference TRBV5-6 and TRBJ1-5, is DAGVTQSPTHLIKTRGQQVTLRCSPKSGHDTVSWYQQALGQGPQFIFQYYEEEERQRGNFPDRFSGHQFPNYSSELNVNALLLGDSALYLCASSLREQGNQPQHFGDGTRLSIL.

The J gene is TRBJ2-7, the V gene TRBV2; D is tentatively TRBD1 or TRBD2 (5 bases each). Trimming removed 8 bases from V and 0 bases from J, with 11 bases in between. CDR3 length: 13 residues. CDR1 and CDR2 (germline): SNHLY, FYNNEI. In nucleotides, the CDR3 is TGTGCCAGCTCGGGGCAGTACTCCTACGAGCAGTACTTC. It specifies CASSGQYSYEQYF. Complete variable domain (other parts from reference TRBV2 and TRBJ2-7): EPEVTQTPSHQVTQMGQEVILRCVPISNHLYFYWYRQILGQKVEFLVSFYNNEISEKSEIFDDQFSVERPDGSNFTLKIRSTKLEDSAMYFCASSGQYSYEQYFGPGTRLTVT.

This clone was counted at least ten times. The chain is built from TRBV25-1 and TRBJ2-3; tentative D call: TRBD2 (6 bases). The CDR3 contains 14 residues. With 4 bases removed from V and 5 bases from J, the gap between germline ends came to 13 bases. Germline V gives CDR1 MGHDK, CDR2 SYGVNS. CDR3 residues: CASSAVKGGDTQYF. The CDR3 nucleotides read TGTGCCAGCAGTGCTGTAAAGGGAGGAGATACGCAGTATTTT.

V is TRBV11-2 and J is TRBJ2-7; maybe TRBD1 (6 bases). Germline CDR1 SGHAT, CDR2 FQNNGV. V was shortened by 5 bases and J by 2 bases, with 10 bases between the two germline ends. This CDR3 is 13 amino acids long. CDR3 nucleotides: TGTGCCAGCAGCCAGGACAGAGCCTACGAGCAGTACTTC. It encodes CASSQDRAYEQYF. The full variable domain, in which reference TRBV11-2 and TRBJ2-7 provide the parts outside the CDR3, is EAGVAQSPRYKIIEKRQSVAFWCNPISGHATLYWYQQILGQGPKLLIQFQNNGVVDDSQLPKDRFSAERLKGVDSTLKIQPAKLEDSAVYLCASSQDRAYEQYFGPGTRLTVT.

The chain couples TRBV6-1 to TRBJ1-3; TRBD1 is a possible D gene (6 bases). The CDR3 totals 12 residues. Germline V CDR1 and CDR2: MNHNS, SASEGT. With 5 bases removed from V and 8 bases from J, the gap between germline ends came to 10 bases. The DNA of the CDR3 is TGTGCCAGCAGTATCGACAGGTACACCATATATTTT. It translates to CASSIDRYTIYF.

The chain links TRBV21-1 to TRBJ2-7; the table names TRBD1, a call not compared with the DNA. TRBV21-1 is termed a pseudogene. CDR3 length equals 16 residues. The CDR3 loop is CASSKAATGQSYEQYF. In DNA form, the CDR3 reads TGTGCCAGCAGCAAAGCCGCGACAGGGCAATCCTACGAGCAGTACTTC.